This is a list of T cell receptor beta chains from one sample in a study of Ad26.COV2.S vaccination and SARS-CoV-2 variants. Libraries were prepared by immunoSEQ multiplex PCR; TCRdb keeps only in-frame clonotypes and omits some of them. The table shows hundreds of thousands of clones, with around 89% occurring only once. This specimen consisted of peripheral blood, obtained in a trial of Ad26.COV2.S vaccine versus placebo. The receptors here all came from a person between 18 and 65 years old who received the Ad26.COV2.S COVID-19 vaccine or a placebo. Both conserved end residues are trimmed from each CDR3.

j_gene: TRBJ2-7; v_gene: TRBV7-9; CDR3aa: ASSDGRYEQY
j_gene: TRBJ2-7; v_gene: TRBV5-1; CDR3aa: ASSLGPGTSGNPYEQY
j_gene: TRBJ1-5; v_gene: TRBV3-1/TRBV3-2; CDR3aa: ASSQMGQGNQPQH
j_gene: TRBJ1-2; v_gene: TRBV27; CDR3aa: ASSFIGGGVDGYT
j_gene: TRBJ1-1; v_gene: TRBV25-1; CDR3aa: ASSERKGMNTEAF
j_gene: TRBJ1-1; v_gene: TRBV7-9; CDR3aa: ASSFSPLHGGAF
j_gene: TRBJ2-5; v_gene: TRBV7-2; CDR3aa: ASSFSGGETQY
j_gene: TRBJ2-5; v_gene: TRBV6-1; CDR3aa: ASSFTSGAQTQY
j_gene: TRBJ2-7; v_gene: TRBV20-1; CDR3aa: SASGQGVYEQY
j_gene: TRBJ1-2; v_gene: TRBV20-1; CDR3aa: SASPPGGGPWYGYT
j_gene: TRBJ2-7; v_gene: TRBV5-6; CDR3aa: ASSSEGWGQGGLEQY
j_gene: TRBJ2-2; v_gene: TRBV4-2; CDR3aa: ASSQAGGYTGELF
j_gene: TRBJ2-7; v_gene: TRBV7-2; CDR3aa: ASSFPKRESAYEQY
j_gene: TRBJ2-2; v_gene: TRBV30; CDR3aa: AWSQATSGGPGELF
j_gene: TRBJ2-7; v_gene: TRBV7-2; CDR3aa: ASSHYYEQY
j_gene: TRBJ2-5; v_gene: TRBV7-9; CDR3aa: AGGLGGRFQETQY
j_gene: TRBJ1-6; v_gene: TRBV9; CDR3aa: ASSVEETGSLH
j_gene: TRBJ1-3; v_gene: TRBV18; CDR3aa: ASSIGTVSGNTIY
j_gene: TRBJ1-1; v_gene: TRBV5-6; CDR3aa: ASSLGAGPEAF
j_gene: TRBJ2-1; v_gene: TRBV18; CDR3aa: ASSPLERATYNEQF
j_gene: TRBJ1-4; v_gene: TRBV7-9; CDR3aa: ASSLVRVGTNEKLF
j_gene: TRBJ2-4; v_gene: TRBV6-2/TRBV6-3; CDR3aa: ASSFGTPRNIQY
j_gene: TRBJ1-1; v_gene: TRBV6-5; CDR3aa: ASTSDRDVPEAF
j_gene: TRBJ2-7; v_gene: TRBV5-1; CDR3aa: ASSLEGSGSDEQY
j_gene: TRBJ1-1; v_gene: TRBV5-1; CDR3aa: ASSLERLNTEAF
j_gene: TRBJ1-3; v_gene: TRBV5-1; CDR3aa: ASSLDSSGNTIY
j_gene: TRBJ2-4; v_gene: TRBV15; CDR3aa: ATSRDRGDIQY
j_gene: TRBJ2-7; v_gene: TRBV10-3; CDR3aa: AISERQGVSYEQY
j_gene: TRBJ2-3; v_gene: TRBV27; CDR3aa: ASRRGAASTDTQY
j_gene: TRBJ2-3; v_gene: TRBV7-9; CDR3aa: ASSWASTDTQY
j_gene: TRBJ2-6; v_gene: TRBV19; CDR3aa: ASGGVGANVLT
j_gene: TRBJ2-1; v_gene: TRBV4-3; CDR3aa: ASSQERTVTYNEQF
j_gene: TRBJ2-7; v_gene: TRBV7-2; CDR3aa: ASSPERVSYEQY
j_gene: TRBJ2-1; v_gene: TRBV4-3; CDR3aa: ASSQENPGNSYNEQF
j_gene: TRBJ2-1; v_gene: TRBV29-1; CDR3aa: TVTGGAPSYNEQF
j_gene: TRBJ2-7; v_gene: TRBV13; CDR3aa: ASSGGLAGADEQY
j_gene: TRBJ1-4; v_gene: TRBV7-9; CDR3aa: ASTLDRVGEKLF
j_gene: TRBJ1-1; v_gene: TRBV7-9; CDR3aa: ASSLATDRHTEAF
j_gene: TRBJ2-7; v_gene: TRBV5-1; CDR3aa: ASSLSTTSYEQY
j_gene: TRBJ1-5; v_gene: TRBV19; CDR3aa: ASSRTESNQPQH
j_gene: TRBJ2-7; v_gene: TRBV30; CDR3aa: AWSVLVGGEQY
j_gene: TRBJ2-3; v_gene: TRBV6-4; CDR3aa: ASSDSEGADTQY
j_gene: TRBJ1-1; v_gene: TRBV7-9; CDR3aa: ASSPGVETEAF
j_gene: TRBJ1-1; v_gene: TRBV10-3; CDR3aa: AISERVSDTEAF
j_gene: TRBJ1-5; v_gene: TRBV6-5; CDR3aa: ASSYTVNQPQH
j_gene: TRBJ2-3; v_gene: TRBV19; CDR3aa: ASSKTNTDTQY
j_gene: TRBJ2-2; v_gene: TRBV11-3; CDR3aa: ASSLGQGAGELF
j_gene: TRBJ1-1; v_gene: TRBV18; CDR3aa: ASSPQDRRYTEAF
j_gene: TRBJ2-2; v_gene: TRBV30; CDR3aa: AWKVGNTNTGELF
j_gene: TRBJ2-7; v_gene: TRBV5-4; CDR3aa: ASSSLAGDTYEQY
j_gene: TRBJ2-2; v_gene: TRBV9; CDR3aa: ASSVEPSGIAGELF
j_gene: TRBJ1-2; v_gene: TRBV5-1; CDR3aa: ASSLMGRGLDGYT
j_gene: TRBJ2-7; v_gene: TRBV7-9; CDR3aa: ASSLALASGSYEQY
j_gene: TRBJ1-2; v_gene: TRBV6-1; CDR3aa: ASSEAKGNYGYT
j_gene: TRBJ2-3; v_gene: TRBV5-1; CDR3aa: ASTLREGLTDTQY
j_gene: TRBJ1-4; v_gene: TRBV4-1; CDR3aa: ASSQEGRINEKLF
j_gene: TRBJ1-2; v_gene: TRBV5-6; CDR3aa: ASSLGRLGYGYT
j_gene: TRBJ1-1; v_gene: TRBV30; CDR3aa: AWSRALGWNTEAF
j_gene: TRBJ2-2; v_gene: TRBV12-5; CDR3aa: ASGFGTVGDTGELF
j_gene: TRBJ1-1; v_gene: TRBV23-1; CDR3aa: ASSRPGDRGTEAF